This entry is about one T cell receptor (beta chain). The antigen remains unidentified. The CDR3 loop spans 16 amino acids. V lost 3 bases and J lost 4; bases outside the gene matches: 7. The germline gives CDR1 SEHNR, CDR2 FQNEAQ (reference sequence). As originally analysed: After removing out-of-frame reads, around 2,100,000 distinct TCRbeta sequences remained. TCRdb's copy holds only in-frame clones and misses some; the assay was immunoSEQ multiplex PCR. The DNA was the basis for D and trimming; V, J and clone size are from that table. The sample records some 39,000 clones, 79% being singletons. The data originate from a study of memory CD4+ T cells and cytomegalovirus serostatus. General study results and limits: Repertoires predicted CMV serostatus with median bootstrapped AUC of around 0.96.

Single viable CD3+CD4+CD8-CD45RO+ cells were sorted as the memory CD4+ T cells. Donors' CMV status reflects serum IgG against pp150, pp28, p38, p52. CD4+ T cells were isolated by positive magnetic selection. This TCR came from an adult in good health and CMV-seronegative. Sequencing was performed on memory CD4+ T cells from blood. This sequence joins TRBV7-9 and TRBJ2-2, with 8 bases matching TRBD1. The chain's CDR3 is CASSFQGAQSTGELFF. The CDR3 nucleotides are TGTGCCAGCAGCTTTCAGGGGGCGCAAAGCACCGGGGAGCTGTTTTTT.